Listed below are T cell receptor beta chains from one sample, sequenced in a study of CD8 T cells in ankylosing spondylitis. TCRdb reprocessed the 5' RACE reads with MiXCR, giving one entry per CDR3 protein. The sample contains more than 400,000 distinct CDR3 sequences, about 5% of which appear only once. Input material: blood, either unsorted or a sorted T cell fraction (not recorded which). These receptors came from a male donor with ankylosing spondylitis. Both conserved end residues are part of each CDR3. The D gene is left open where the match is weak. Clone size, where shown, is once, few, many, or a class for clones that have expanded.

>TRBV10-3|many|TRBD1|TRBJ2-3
TGTGCCATCAGGGGACAGTCGAAGGCGGATACGCAGTATTTT
CAIRGQSKADTQYF
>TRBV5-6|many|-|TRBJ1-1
TGTGCCAGCAGCTTTGGCGCCCAAAGGAAACTGGACGCTGAAGCTTTCTTT
CASSFGAQRKLDAEAFF
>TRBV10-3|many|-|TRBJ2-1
TGTGCCATCAGTGGCCCCCCCAGTGAGCAGTTCTTC
CAISGPPSEQFF
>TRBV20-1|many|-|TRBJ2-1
TGCAGTGCTAGAGACCCGGGACCGAGATCTTACAATGAGCAGTTCTTC
CSARDPGPRSYNEQFF
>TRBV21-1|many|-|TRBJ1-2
TGTGCCAGCAGCGAAGACAGCTCCGATGGTTACACCTTC
CASSEDSSDGYTF
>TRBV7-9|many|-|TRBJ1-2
TGTGCCAGCAGCGAAGGCCCACAGGAAAACTATGGCTACACCTTC
CASSEGPQENYGYTF
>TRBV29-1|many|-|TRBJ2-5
TGCAGCGTTGAGAGGAGACAAGAGACCCAGTACTTC
CSVERRQETQYF
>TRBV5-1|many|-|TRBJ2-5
TGCGCCAGCAGCTATATGGGACAAGAGACCCAGTACTTC
CASSYMGQETQYF
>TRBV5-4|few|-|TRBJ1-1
TGTGCCAGCAGCAACTACAGGTTCAACACTGAAGCTTTCTTT
CASSNYRFNTEAFF
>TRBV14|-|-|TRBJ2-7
TGTGCCAGCAGCCGGGAGTGGGGGAACGAGCAGTACTTC
CASSREWGNEQYF
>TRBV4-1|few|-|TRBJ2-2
TGCGCCAGCAGCCCAAGAATCTTGGACATTCTCTCCACCGGGGAGCTGTTTTTT
CASSPRILDILSTGELFF
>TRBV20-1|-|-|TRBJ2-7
TGCAGTGCTAGGGCCGGGACTCTTTCCTACGAGCAGTACTTC
CSARAGTLSYEQYF
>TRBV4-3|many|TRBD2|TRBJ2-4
TGCGCCAGCAGCCCAAGCGGGGTCGTAGCCAAAAACATTCAGTACTTC
CASSPSGVVAKNIQYF
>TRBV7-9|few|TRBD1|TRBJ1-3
TGTGCCAGCAGCCCACGTAGACAGGGAGACTCTGGAAACACCATATATTTT
CASSPRRQGDSGNTIYF
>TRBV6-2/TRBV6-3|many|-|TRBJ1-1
TGTGCCAGCAGACGTTACAGCACTGAAGCTTTCTTT
CASRRYSTEAFF
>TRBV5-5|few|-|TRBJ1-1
TGTGCCAGCAGCTTGGGAGGACTCGGTGAAGCTTTCTTT
CASSLGGLGEAFF
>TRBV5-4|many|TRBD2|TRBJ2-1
TGTGCCAGCACCTGGGGGACTAGCGGGAGGGGCCAGTTCTTC
CASTWGTSGRGQFF
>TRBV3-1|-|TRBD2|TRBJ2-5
TGTGCCAGCAGCGAAGGGGCTAGCGGGGCCTTGGAAGCTAAACAGTACCAAGAGACCCAGTACTTC
CASSEGASGALEAKQYQETQYF
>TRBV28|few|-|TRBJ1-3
TGTGCCAGCAGTTTGGGGGGGGACTCTGGAAACACCATATATTTT
CASSLGGDSGNTIYF
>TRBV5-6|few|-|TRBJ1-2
TGTGCCAGCAGCTTGGGGGGTACTGCTGGCTACACCTTC
CASSLGGTAGYTF
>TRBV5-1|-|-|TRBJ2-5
TGCGCCAGCAGCTTGGAAATAGCCAGCTTGGAGACCCAGTACTTC
CASSLEIASLETQYF
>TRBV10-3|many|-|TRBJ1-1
TGTGCCATCAGTGATTCCCTTTTGCGGTCTGAAGCTTTCTTT
CAISDSLLRSEAFF
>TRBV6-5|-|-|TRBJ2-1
TGTGCCAGCAGTTACTTATCCAGCAGGGGACTGCCTAGCGACAATGAGCAGTTCTTC
CASSYLSSRGLPSDNEQFF
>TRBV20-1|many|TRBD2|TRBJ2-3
TGCAGTGCTCTAAACCACCTACTAGCGGGGGGCACAGATACGCAGTATTTT
CSALNHLLAGGTDTQYF
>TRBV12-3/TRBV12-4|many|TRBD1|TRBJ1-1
TGTGCCAGCAGTTTAGGGCAGGGGGAAGTGGGCACTGAAGCTTTCTTT
CASSLGQGEVGTEAFF
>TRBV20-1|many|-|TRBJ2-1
TGCAGTGCTAGAGAGGGGTCGTCCTACAATGAGCAGTTCTTC
CSAREGSSYNEQFF
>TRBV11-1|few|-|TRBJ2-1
TGTGCCAGCAGCTTAGTAGTTGGGAATGATGAGCAGTTCTTC
CASSLVVGNDEQFF
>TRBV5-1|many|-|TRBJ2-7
TGCGCCAGCAGCAAGGGCACGGGAGATTACGAGCAGTACTTC
CASSKGTGDYEQYF
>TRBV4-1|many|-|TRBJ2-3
TGCGCCAGCAGCCAAGATCATGGAGATACGCAGTATTTT
CASSQDHGDTQYF
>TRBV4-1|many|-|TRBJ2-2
TGCGCCAGCAGCCAAGAAAAGGGTAGTGCGGGGCCGGGCACCGGGGAGCTGTTTTTT
CASSQEKGSAGPGTGELFF
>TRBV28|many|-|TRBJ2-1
TGTGCCAGCAGGGACGGGGGCCTCAATGAGCAGTTCTTC
CASRDGGLNEQFF
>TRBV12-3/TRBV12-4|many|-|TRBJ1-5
TGTGCCAGCAGTTCCGGAAGCAATCAGCCCCAGCATTTT
CASSSGSNQPQHF
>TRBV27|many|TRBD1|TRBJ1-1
TGTGCCAGCAGTCGGGGGCCCGGGACAGGGTGGACTGAAGCTTTCTTT
CASSRGPGTGWTEAFF
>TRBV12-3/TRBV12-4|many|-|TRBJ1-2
TGTGCCAGCACCTTCGTACCGGGAGCGACGAACTATGGCTACACCTTC
CASTFVPGATNYGYTF
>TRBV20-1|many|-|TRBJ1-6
TGCAGTGCTAGAGTTGGGTCTCTCAATTCACCCCTCCACTTT
CSARVGSLNSPLHF
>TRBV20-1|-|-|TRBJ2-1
TGCAGTGCTGATGCAGGTAACAATGAGCAGTTCTTC
CSADAGNNEQFF
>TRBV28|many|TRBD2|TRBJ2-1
TGTGCCAGCATGCTAGCGGGAGTCAATGAGCAGTTCTTC
CASMLAGVNEQFF
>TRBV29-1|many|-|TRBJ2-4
TGCAGCGTTGGTACAAACAAAAACATTCAGTACTTC
CSVGTNKNIQYF
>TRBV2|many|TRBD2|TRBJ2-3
TGTGCCTGCGGGAGGGGGCCAGATACGCAGTATTTT
CACGRGPDTQYF
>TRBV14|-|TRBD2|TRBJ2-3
TGTGCCAGCAGCCAAGATTCGTCGCAGGGGTTTAGCGGGAGTTGGCCTTCTAGCACAGATACGCAGTATTTT
CASSQDSSQGFSGSWPSSTDTQYF
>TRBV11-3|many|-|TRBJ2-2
TGTGCCAGCAGCTTAGAAAGGGAGAACACCGGGGAGCTGTTTTTT
CASSLERENTGELFF
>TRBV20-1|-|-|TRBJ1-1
TGCAGTGCCCCCAAGCGCGGGGGTGTCACTGAAGCTTTCTTT
CSAPKRGGVTEAFF
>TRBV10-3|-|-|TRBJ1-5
TGTGCCATCAGTGAGGGACGGGCAAGCAATCAGCCCCAGCATTTT
CAISEGRASNQPQHF
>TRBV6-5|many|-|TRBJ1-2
TGTGCCAGCAGTTTCTTACTAGGGGACTACACCTTC
CASSFLLGDYTF
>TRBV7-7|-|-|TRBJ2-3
TGTGCTAGCAGCTTATTAGGTCCCAGAGGAGATACGCAGTATTTT
CASSLLGPRGDTQYF
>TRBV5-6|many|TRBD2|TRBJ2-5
TGTGCCAGCAGCTCGGACGGACTAGCGCAAGAGACCCAGTACTTC
CASSSDGLAQETQYF
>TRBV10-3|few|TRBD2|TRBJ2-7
TGTGCCAGCAAGGGACTAGCGGGAACCTACGAGCAGTACTTC
CASKGLAGTYEQYF
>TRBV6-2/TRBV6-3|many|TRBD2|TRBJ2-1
TGTGCCAGCAGGGAGAGCGGGAGCGCTTACAATGAGCAGTTCTTC
CASRESGSAYNEQFF
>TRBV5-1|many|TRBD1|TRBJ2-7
TGCGCCAGCAGCTTGGGGGACAGTCCCTACGAGCAGTACTTC
CASSLGDSPYEQYF